The present entry profiles one T cell receptor beta chain with its context. The germline V gene has CDR1 SGDLS and CDR2 YYNGEE. Trimming shortened V by 3 bases and J by 2 bases, and 11 bases separated the two germline ends. This CDR3 has 15 amino acids. These data originate in a study of response to subunit inactivated influenza vaccine. TCRdb reanalysed the RT-PCR reads using MiXCR and keeps one entry per CDR3 protein. Of roughly 160,000 distinct CDR3 sequences listed, approximately 11% were seen once; the top ten hold around an eighth. The specimen comprised non-naive T cells sorted from PBMCs, sampled roughly 46 days after vaccination. The receptor comes from a man aged 50-60 years who received an inactivated influenza vaccine. The V gene is TRBV9, the J gene TRBJ2-2; possible D gene TRBD2, 6 bases. This CDR3 is CASSARTTNTGELFF. The CDR3 DNA sequence: TGTGCCAGCAGCGCCCGGACTACCAACACCGGGGAGCTGTTTTTT.